A single T cell receptor beta chain is shown here with its context. This entry belongs to a study of spatial heterogeneity in lung cancer. TCRdb itself ran the 5' RACE reads through MiXCR, one entry per CDR3 protein. The sample has 49,000 or so distinct CDR3 sequences, around 11% seen once. Germline CDR1 is SGHTA and CDR2 is FQGNSA. Deletions cut 7 bases from V and 7 bases from J, with 11 bases between. This CDR3 comprises 12 residues. Time point in this sample: sample taken at primary tumor resection. Unsorted samples of tumor, nontumor lung or frozen PBMC had their whole RNA sequenced. The chain has TRBV7-2 and TRBJ2-1; D may be TRBD1 or TRBD2 (6 bases each). Here the sequenced sample was PBMCs, taken at surgery. The clonotype comes from a female donor with early-stage non-small cell lung cancer. DNA for the CDR3: TGTGCCAGCAACGTAGGGGGGAATGAGCAGTTCTTC. Its translation: CASNVGGNEQFF.